Listed below are T cell receptor beta chains from one sample, sequenced in a study of shared clonotypes between healthy human individuals. The method was immunoSEQ multiplex PCR; TCRdb's version includes in-frame clones alone and lacks a portion of them. The sample lists about 1.5 million clones; 95% to 99% were seen once. Sequences were obtained from naive CD4+ T cells sorted from blood. The receptors originated from a man aged 30-40 years in good health. Both conserved end residues are part of each CDR3. D genes are given only for firm matches. Size tells how often a clone was seen (once, few, many) or the class of an expanded clone, and some rows leave it out.

NA	TRBV6-1	NA	TRBJ1-5	CASIEGRAAISPQHF	TGTGCCAGCATAGAAGGGAGGGCAGCAATCAGCCCCCAGCATTTT
TRBD1	TRBV18	NA	TRBJ2-1	CASSPLPRTGEGDEQFF	TGTGCCAGCTCACCACTTCCGCGGACAGGGGAGGGTGATGAGCAGTTCTTC
TRBD2	TRBV5-1	NA	TRBJ2-1	CASSSGLAGGNEQFF	TGCGCCAGCAGCTCGGGACTAGCGGGAGGGAATGAGCAGTTCTTC
NA	TRBV11-2	NA	TRBJ1-4	CASSFLGRGEKLFF	TGTGCCAGCAGCTTCCTCGGGAGAGGTGAAAAACTGTTTTTT
NA	TRBV6-5	NA	TRBJ1-2	CARQAFANGYTF	TGTGCCAGACAGGCCTTTGCTAATGGCTACACCTTC
NA	TRBV5-1	NA	TRBJ1-5	CASRPGDGNQPQHF	TGCGCCAGCAGGCCAGGGGATGGCAATCAGCCCCAGCATTTT
TRBD2	TRBV19	once	TRBJ2-7	CASSQIAGGINEQYF	TGTGCCAGTAGCCAAATAGCGGGAGGGATCAACGAGCAGTACTTC
TRBD1	TRBV25-1	NA	TRBJ1-2	CASRGTGETNYGYTF	TGTGCCAGCAGGGGGACAGGGGAGACTAACTATGGCTACACCTTC
NA	TRBV25-1	NA	TRBJ1-1	CASSHGGGTEAFF	TGTGCCAGCAGCCACGGGGGCGGCACTGAAGCTTTCTTT
NA	TRBV5-8	NA	TRBJ2-5	CASSMTNPGETQYF	TGTGCCAGCAGCATGACAAACCCGGGGGAGACCCAGTACTTC
TRBD2	TRBV13	NA	TRBJ2-1	CASSLKRGYKSYNEQFF	TGTGCCAGCAGTTTAAAGCGGGGGTATAAGTCCTACAATGAGCAGTTCTTC
TRBD1	TRBV9	NA	TRBJ1-2	CASSTPRDRGNYGYTF	TGTGCCAGCAGTACCCCTCGAGACAGGGGAAACTATGGCTACACCTTC
NA	TRBV19	NA	TRBJ1-1	CASSTPAGLGTEAFF	TGTGCCAGTAGTACCCCCGCGGGGCTGGGAACTGAAGCTTTCTTT
NA	TRBV29-1	NA	TRBJ2-1	CSVGGPAFF	TGCAGCGTCGGAGGGCCAGCGTTCTTC
TRBD2	TRBV28	once	TRBJ2-7	CATQGAASGRGTYEQYF	TGTGCCACCCAGGGGGCGGCTAGCGGGAGGGGGACCTACGAGCAGTACTTC
NA	TRBV11-3	NA	TRBJ2-1	CASSLRGGSHLYNEQFF	TGTGCCAGCAGCTTAAGGGGCGGCAGTCACCTCTACAATGAGCAGTTCTTC
NA	TRBV7-8	NA	TRBJ2-7	CASSLTSRGSSYEQYF	TGTGCCAGCAGCTTAACCTCTAGGGGTAGCTCCTACGAGCAGTACTTC
TRBD1	TRBV5-6	NA	TRBJ2-3	CASSLVDRASTDTQYF	TGTGCCAGCAGCTTGGTAGACAGGGCTAGCACAGATACGCAGTATTTT
NA	TRBV27	NA	TRBJ2-1	CASSPAGLAEQFF	TGTGCCAGCAGTCCCGCGGGGCTAGCGGAGCAGTTCTTC
NA	TRBV4-3	NA	TRBJ1-6	CASSLGSDSPLHF	TGCGCCAGCAGCCTAGGGTCCGATTCACCCCTCCACTTT
NA	TRBV6-4	NA	TRBJ2-3	CASSTWLAASTDTQYF	TGTGCCAGCAGCACTTGGTTAGCGGCTAGCACAGATACGCAGTATTTT
NA	TRBV6-5	NA	TRBJ1-1	CASSSSPAVRAFF	TGTGCCAGCAGTTCCTCCCCGGCTGTACGGGCTTTCTTT
NA	TRBV5-4	NA	TRBJ2-1	CASSQGKRTDEQFF	TGTGCCAGCAGCCAGGGGAAGCGGACAGATGAGCAGTTCTTC
NA	TRBV28	NA	TRBJ2-7	CASSLAIYEQYF	TGTGCCAGCAGTTTAGCGATCTACGAGCAGTACTTC
NA	TRBV5-6	NA	TRBJ1-3	CASSLLPEPSGNTIYF	TGTGCCAGCAGCTTGTTACCCGAGCCCTCTGGAAACACCATATATTTT
TRBD1	TRBV11-2	NA	TRBJ2-2	CASSDRVLNTGELFF	TGTGCCAGCAGCGACAGGGTTTTGAACACCGGGGAGCTGTTTTTT
TRBD2	TRBV5-4	NA	TRBJ2-7	CASGLAGVHEQYF	TGTGCCAGCGGACTAGCGGGAGTGCACGAGCAGTACTTC
NA	TRBV2	NA	TRBJ2-5	CASSEDRETQYF	TGTGCCAGCAGTGAGGACAGAGAGACCCAGTACTTC
TRBD1	TRBV28	NA	TRBJ1-3	CASSIRGQGRNTIYF	TGTGCCAGCAGCATAAGGGGACAGGGAAGAAACACCATATATTTT
TRBD1	TRBV4-2	NA	TRBJ1-1	CASSPLQGGRTEAFF	TGTGCCAGCAGCCCTTTACAGGGGGGGAGGACTGAAGCTTTCTTT
NA	TRBV7-9	once	TRBJ2-2	CASSFWGANTGELFF	TGTGCCAGCAGCTTTTGGGGAGCGAACACCGGGGAGCTGTTTTTT
NA	TRBV6-6	NA	TRBJ1-1	CASLMNTEAFF	TGTGCCAGCTTGATGAACACTGAAGCTTTCTTT
TRBD1	TRBV28	NA	TRBJ1-5	CASKTGGVGNQPQHF	TGTGCCAGTAAGACAGGGGGGGTCGGAAATCAGCCCCAGCATTTT
NA	TRBV28	NA	TRBJ2-1	CASSTTVAAKKNEQFF	TGTGCCAGCAGTACAACCGTAGCTGCAAAAAAAAATGAGCAGTTCTTC
NA	TRBV18	NA	TRBJ2-3	CASSPSIKNTQYF	TGTGCCAGCTCACCTTCTATTAAGAATACGCAGTATTTT
NA	TRBV27	NA	TRBJ2-4	CASSLGLHQNIQYF	TGTGCCAGCAGTTTGGGACTTCATCAAAACATTCAGTACTTC
NA	TRBV14	NA	TRBJ1-1	CASSLGREDSAMNTEAFF	TGTGCCAGCAGCCTAGGGCGGGAGGATTCCGCCATGAACACTGAAGCTTTCTTT
TRBD2	TRBV15	NA	TRBJ2-1	CATGLAGPNEQFF	TGTGCCACGGGACTAGCGGGCCCTAATGAGCAGTTCTTC
NA	TRBV28	NA	TRBJ1-5	CASSQQGQPQHF	TGTGCCAGCAGCCAACAGGGTCAGCCCCAGCATTTT
TRBD2	TRBV18	NA	TRBJ2-3	CASSPALAGGSTDTQYF	TGTGCCAGCTCACCAGCTCTCGCGGGAGGGAGCACAGATACGCAGTATTTT
TRBD2	TRBV18	NA	TRBJ2-7	CASSPPSGSSYEQYF	TGTGCCAGCTCACCCCCTAGCGGGAGCAGCTACGAGCAGTACTTC
NA	TRBV4-2	NA	TRBJ2-7	CASSHPQGSYEQYF	TGTGCCAGCAGCCATCCCCAGGGCTCCTACGAGCAGTACTTC
TRBD1	TRBV25-1	NA	TRBJ1-2	CASRQGATGRSSYGYTF	TGTGCCAGCCGACAGGGGGCTACGGGAAGGAGCAGCTATGGCTACACCTTC
NA	TRBV19	NA	TRBJ1-5	CASSPLLLISSQHF	TGTGCCAGTAGCCCCCTCCTTCTTATCTCATCCCAGCATTTT
TRBD2	TRBV5-1	NA	TRBJ2-5	CASSPIAGVRETQYF	TGCGCCAGCAGCCCTATAGCGGGAGTGAGGGAGACCCAGTACTTC
TRBD2	TRBV11-3	NA	TRBJ2-5	CASSFSGARAQETQYF	TGTGCCAGCAGCTTTAGCGGGGCGCGGGCACAAGAGACCCAGTACTTC
NA	TRBV5-1	NA	TRBJ2-5	CASSFLETQYF	TGCGCCAGCAGCTTTTTGGAGACCCAGTACTTC
NA	TRBV10-1	NA	TRBJ2-4	CASSESAVNIQYF	TGCGCCAGCAGTGAGTCGGCGGTAAACATTCAGTACTTC
TRBD1	TRBV29-1	NA	TRBJ1-2	CSARTGNGYTF	TGCAGCGCGCGGACAGGGAATGGCTACACCTTC
NA	TRBV5-1	NA	TRBJ1-1	CASSLYTSNTEAFF	TGCGCCAGCAGCTTGTACACATCGAACACTGAAGCTTTCTTT
TRBD1	TRBV29-1	NA	TRBJ2-2	CTATGAGELFF	TGCACGGCAACAGGGGCCGGGGAGCTGTTTTTT